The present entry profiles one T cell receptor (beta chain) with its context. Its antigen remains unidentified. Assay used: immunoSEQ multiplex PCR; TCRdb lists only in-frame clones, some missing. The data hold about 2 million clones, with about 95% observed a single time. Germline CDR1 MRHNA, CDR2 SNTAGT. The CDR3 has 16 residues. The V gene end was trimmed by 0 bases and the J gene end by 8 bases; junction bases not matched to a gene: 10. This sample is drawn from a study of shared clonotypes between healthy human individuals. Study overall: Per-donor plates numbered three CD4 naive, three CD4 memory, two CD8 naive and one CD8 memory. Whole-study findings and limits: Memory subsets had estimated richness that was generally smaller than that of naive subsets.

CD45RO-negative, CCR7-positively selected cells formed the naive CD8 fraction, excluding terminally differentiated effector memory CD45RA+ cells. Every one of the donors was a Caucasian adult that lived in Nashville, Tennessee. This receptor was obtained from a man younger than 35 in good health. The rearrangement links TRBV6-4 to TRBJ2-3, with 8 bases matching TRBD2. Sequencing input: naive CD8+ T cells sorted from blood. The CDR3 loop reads CASSDSRIGAGGTQYF. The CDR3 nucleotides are TGTGCCAGCAGTGACTCGAGAATCGGGGCGGGGGGTACGCAGTATTTT.